This T cell receptor (beta chain) came from a study of immune evolution from preneoplasia to lung adenocarcinoma. Regarding this clone: The sample has other DNA sequences that encode this CDR3 too.

Looked up from germline, CDR1 is KGHSH and CDR2 is LQKENI. The CDR3 length is 12 residues. The V end was cut by 3 bases, the J end by 2 bases, with 4 bases between. Two lung cancer pathologists independently confirmed each histologic diagnosis. Repertoires were generated with immunoSEQ multiplex PCR, while TCRdb's copy carries only in-frame clones and drops some. This sample has 3,500 to 4,500 clones; just under 80% occur once, and the top ten carry approximately 15%. The source material was FFPE adjacent normal lung tissue. This TCR derives from a person aged 55-80 years with lung adenocarcinoma. The gene calls are TRBV18 and TRBJ2-5; D call uncertain. The CDR3 here is CASSPGQETQYF. The DNA of the CDR3 is TGTGCCAGCTCACCCGGACAAGAGACCCAGTACTTC.